The T cell receptor (beta chain) under discussion was sequenced for a study of blood T cell repertoires in COVID-19. Sequencing was performed with immunoSEQ multiplex PCR; in TCRdb, only in-frame clones are kept and a portion is missing. This table has around 250,000 clones, roughly 80% appearing once. The CDR3 has 16 amino acids. The V gene's germline CDR1 is SEHNR and CDR2 FQNEAQ (reference sequence). The V end lost 4 bases, the J end lost 3 bases, and 16 bases lay between the germline ends. This clone has just one count. The sequence came from a man between 60 and 75 years old who had recovered from COVID-19. Material for sequencing was peripheral blood. The chain uses TRBV7-9 and TRBJ1-5, with D possibly being TRBD1 (5 bases). In nucleotides, the CDR3 is TGTGCCAGCAGCTCGCGCGGGGGGTCGGACAATCAGCCCCAGCATTTT. Protein: CASSSRGGSDNQPQHF.